The 16 T cell receptor beta chains given below trace back to one sample, sequenced in a study of blood T cell repertoires in COVID-19. Generated by immunoSEQ multiplex PCR, the TCRdb table keeps only in-frame clones and is missing some. The data show roughly 390,000 clones, 85% seen once. Sequencing was performed on peripheral blood. These receptor sequences come from a woman younger than 30 with acute or convalescent COVID-19.

The V call is TRBV6-1, the J call TRBJ1-1, with 8 bases aligning to TRBD1. J was trimmed by 4 bases and V by 1 base; bases with no gene match: 8. CDR3 length: 16 amino acids. Germline V lookup: CDR1 MNHNS, CDR2 SASEGT. The CDR3 spells CASSEVGPTGGTEAFF. The CDR3 bases are TGTGCCAGCAGTGAAGTCGGACCTACAGGGGGCACTGAAGCTTTCTTT.

V and J are TRBV5-1 and TRBJ1-1; 11 bases are shared with TRBD1. Germline V gene lookup returns CDR1 SGHRS and CDR2 YFSETQ. V lost 3 bases to trimming and J lost 6 bases; unmatched junction nucleotides: 4. This CDR3 region has 14 residues. This chain's CDR3 is CASSSGQGEAEAFF. The CDR3 coding sequence is TGCGCCAGCAGCTCGGGACAGGGGGAGGCTGAAGCTTTCTTT.

This rearrangement joins TRBV28 to TRBJ2-7, with 8 bases lining up with TRBD1. V shed 6 bases, J shed 2 bases, and the junction held 3 bases outside the gene matches. From germline, CDR1 is MDHEN and CDR2 SYDVKM. This CDR3 contains 13 residues. This CDR3 reads CASREQGAYEQYF. The CDR3 nucleotides read TGTGCCAGCAGGGAACAGGGGGCCTACGAGCAGTACTTC.

V gene TRBV19 combines with J gene TRBJ1-1; D is possibly TRBD1 (5 bases). Germline V gene sequence: CDR1 LNHDA, CDR2 SQIVND (reference sequence). This CDR3 comprises 18 residues. Trimming left V 3 bases short and J 0 bases short, with 20 bases between. This chain's CDR3 is CASSISPIIRVLNTEAFF. The CDR3, as DNA: TGTGCCAGTAGTATCTCGCCCATTATCAGGGTCTTGAACACTGAAGCTTTCTTT.

J is TRBJ2-5 and V is TRBV28; TRBD1 matches 7 bases. The germline CDR1 and CDR2 sequences are MDHEN and SYDVKM. CDR3 length: 13 amino acids. Trimming cost V 4 bases and J 8 bases; bases outside gene matches: 7. For the CDR3, the DNA is TGTGCCAGCAGTTCGGGAAACAGGGGTACCCAGTACTTC. Its translation is CASSSGNRGTQYF. The whole variable domain, filled in from reference TRBV28 and TRBJ2-5, reads DVKVTQSSRYLVKRTGEKVFLECVQDMDHENMFWYRQDPGLGLRLIYFSYDVKMKEKGDIPEGYSVSREKKERFSLILESASTNQTSMYLCASSSGNRGTQYFGPGTRLLVL.

There are a few counts of this clone. V and J are TRBV7-9 and TRBJ1-4; D not resolved. The V end lost 5 bases, the J end lost 5 bases, and 3 bases lay between the germline ends. The germline gives CDR1 SEHNR, CDR2 FQNEAQ (reference sequence). The CDR3 covers 11 residues. CDR3 coding DNA: TGTGCCAGCAGCCTGAATGAAAAACTGTTTTTT. This gives the protein CASSLNEKLFF.

This clone occurred once. The chain employs TRBV30 and TRBJ1-1; no firm D call. This CDR3 is 12 amino acids long. V lost 2 bases to trimming and J lost 10 bases, with 14 bases between them. CDR1 and CDR2 from the germline V gene are GTSNPN and SVGIG (reference sequence). The CDR3 nucleotides read TGTGCCTGGAGTCGAGGCAGGCGGGGAGCTTTCTTT. Amino acids: CAWSRGRRGAFF.

This clone was picked up a small number of times. This chain connects TRBV7-3 to TRBJ1-5; D unclear. This CDR3 is 10 amino acids long. Trimming removed 6 bases from V and 6 bases from J, with 3 bases in between. Germline CDR1 is SGHTA and CDR2 is FQGTGA. In DNA form, the CDR3 reads TGTGCCAGCAGTCTTCAGCCCCAGCATTTT. This translates into CASSLQPQHF.

This clone turned up a few times. The V and J genes are TRBV7-9 and TRBJ1-2; no clear D gene. Germline V lookup: CDR1 SEHNR, CDR2 FQNEAQ (reference sequence). The CDR3 totals 15 residues. V lost 2 bases to trimming and J lost 4 bases, with 14 bases between them. For the CDR3, the DNA is TGTGCCAGCAGCTTAAGCGCCCCCGCGGCCTATGGCTACACCTTC. This codes for CASSLSAPAAYGYTF. The whole variable domain, filled in from reference TRBV7-9 and TRBJ1-2, reads DTGVSQNPRHKITKRGQNVTFRCDPISEHNRLYWYRQTLGQGPEFLTYFQNEAQLEKSRLLSDRFSAERPKGSFSTLEIQRTEQGDSAMYLCASSLSAPAAYGYTFGSGTRLTVV.

The V gene is TRBV2, the J gene TRBJ1-1, with a weak D call TRBD1 (6 bases). The V gene lost 6 bases and the J gene lost 6 bases, with 20 bases spanning the gap. CDR1 and CDR2 from the germline V gene are SNHLY and FYNNEI. The CDR3 has 15 amino acids. The CDR3 region is CASSERGGETAEAFF. The CDR3, as DNA: TGTGCCAGCAGCGAAAGGGGGGGGGAGACGGCTGAAGCTTTCTTT.

The rearrangement joins TRBV12-5 to TRBJ2-5; 11 bases agree with TRBD1. Germline V CDR1 and CDR2: LGHNT, FRNRAP. V was clipped by 6 bases and J by 3 bases; unmatched bases: 12. The CDR3 sequence is 17 residues long. CDR3 coding DNA: TGTGCTAGTGGGCCACCCCGGGACAGGGGGATGGAAGAGACCCAGTACTTC. Translation gives CASGPPRDRGMEETQYF.

The chain employs TRBV18 and TRBJ1-3; unclear D gene. The CDR3 sequence is 15 residues long. V gave up 4 bases and J gave up 0 bases, with 10 bases separating them. CDR1 is KGHSH, CDR2 LQKENI, per germline. The CDR3: CASSLGRFSGNTIYF. The CDR3 DNA follows: TGTGCCAGCTCACTGGGCCGCTTCTCTGGAAACACCATATATTTT.

V gene TRBV2 combines with J gene TRBJ2-2; D might be TRBD1 (6 bases). CDR1 SNHLY and CDR2 FYNNEI come from the germline V gene. The CDR3 consists of 15 residues. V lost 8 bases, J lost 0 bases, and 13 bases lay in between. The CDR3 nucleotides read TGTGCCAGCTGGTCCGGGACAACGAACACCGGGGAGCTGTTTTTT. Translating it yields CASWSGTTNTGELFF.

V is TRBV7-8 and J is TRBJ1-3; weak D call: TRBD1 (6 bases). The germline V gene has CDR1 SGHVS and CDR2 FQNEAQ. Deletions cut 5 bases from V and 4 bases from J, with 18 bases between. CDR3 length equals 16 residues. The CDR3 loop is CASSPRNRASGNTIYF. For the CDR3, the DNA is TGTGCCAGCAGCCCAAGAAACAGGGCCTCGGGAAACACCATATATTTT.

The chain has TRBV9 and TRBJ1-2; 10 bases are a match to TRBD1. Per germline, CDR1 SGDLS and CDR2 YYNGEE. The V and J ends lost 2 bases and 4 bases, in that order; junction bases with no gene match: 2. CDR3 length: 14 amino acids. The CDR3 sequence is CASSVTGGGYGYTF. CDR3 DNA sequence: TGTGCCAGCAGCGTGACAGGGGGCGGCTATGGCTACACCTTC.

This chain links TRBV30 with TRBJ2-2, with 9 bases aligning to TRBD2. Per germline, CDR1 GTSNPN and CDR2 SVGIG (reference sequence). J gave up 6 bases and V 1 base, and 9 bases lay outside the gene matches. The CDR3 runs to 16 residues. CDR3 nucleotide sequence: TGTGCCTGGAGTGGGGGTGTACTAGCGGGTTCCGGGGAGCTGTTTTTT. It specifies CAWSGGVLAGSGELFF.